This T cell receptor (beta chain) is from a study of blood T cell repertoires in COVID-19. Study at large: Researchers got acute and convalescent COVID-19 samples from the United States, Italy and Spain. Nucleic acid was either cDNA or gDNA, and it came from T cells, B-cell-depleted T cells, or PBMCs.

In the study's own analysis: For nucleated cells, counts were estimated from reference gene primer amplification. The method was immunoSEQ multiplex PCR; TCRdb's version includes in-frame clones alone and lacks a portion of them. The V and J calls and clone size were taken over from that table, and D and trimming were inferred from the DNA. The table shows about 110,000 clones, with about three quarters occurring only once. The CDR3 runs 15 residues. V was clipped by 7 bases and J by 0 bases; unmatched bases: 9. Germline V gene lookup returns CDR1 SGHRS and CDR2 YFSETQ. This clone was counted between two and nine times.

The sequenced sample was peripheral blood. This receptor was identified in a middle-aged woman with acute or convalescent COVID-19. The chain joins TRBV5-1 to TRBJ1-2; 7 bases map to TRBD1. CDR3 DNA: TGCGCCAGCGGTTACGGGACAGCTACTAACTATGGCTACACCTTC. The encoded protein is CASGYGTATNYGYTF. The full variable domain, rest sourced from reference TRBV5-1 and TRBJ1-2, is KAGVTQTPRYLIKTRGQQVTLSCSPISGHRSVSWYQQTPGQGLQFLFEYFSETQRNKGNFPGRFSGRQFSNSRSEMNVSTLELGDSALYLCASGYGTATNYGYTFGSGTRLTVV.